A single sample gave rise to the 6 T cell receptor beta chains below, sequenced in a study of OX40 agonist ivuxolimab in advanced cancers. TCRdb's copy holds only in-frame clones and misses some; the assay was immunoSEQ multiplex PCR. The sample comprises about 110,000 clones, approximately 90% of which are singletons, and roughly 0.66% rests with the top ten. The sequencing used CD4+ or CD8+ T cells sorted from blood, collected in a trial of the OX40 agonist ivuxolimab. These receptors were obtained from an adult with an advanced solid tumor such as melanoma, head and neck, liver or kidney cancer.

The J gene is TRBJ1-2, the V gene TRBV6-4; perhaps TRBD1 as D (5 bases). Between the trimmed V and J ends, which lost 4 bases and 4 bases, there was a span of 10 bases. Germline V gene sequence: CDR1 MRHNA, CDR2 SNTAGT. This CDR3 is built from 13 residues. The CDR3 sequence: CASSAAGSYGYTF. CDR3 coding DNA: TGTGCCAGCAGTGCCGCAGGGTCCTATGGCTACACCTTC.

The J gene is TRBJ2-3, the V gene TRBV2, with TRBD2 identical over 12 bases. V shed 4 bases, J shed 0 bases, and the junction held 8 bases outside the gene matches. This CDR3 is 18 amino acids long. CDR1 and CDR2 (germline): SNHLY, FYNNEI. The CDR3 loop reads CASSGRLAGASSTDTQYF. In nucleotides, the CDR3 is TGTGCCAGCAGTGGACGACTAGCGGGGGCCTCTAGCACAGATACGCAGTATTTT. The full variable domain, in which reference TRBV2 and TRBJ2-3 provide the parts outside the CDR3, is EPEVTQTPSHQVTQMGQEVILRCVPISNHLYFYWYRQILGQKVEFLVSFYNNEISEKSEIFDDQFSVERPDGSNFTLKIRSTKLEDSAMYFCASSGRLAGASSTDTQYFGPGTRLTVL.

This chain links TRBV5-1 with TRBJ2-3, with D maybe TRBD2 (5 bases). Germline loops: CDR1 SGHRS, CDR2 YFSETQ. The V and J ends lost 4 bases and 0 bases respectively, with 12 bases between them. The length of the CDR3 is 15 residues. In DNA form, the CDR3 reads TGCGCCAGCAGCACCACAGCGGTAAGCACAGATACGCAGTATTTT. The encoded protein is CASSTTAVSTDTQYF.

This rearrangement joins TRBV5-4 to TRBJ2-7, with TRBD2 identical over 7 bases. Trimming cost V 7 bases and J 0 bases; bases outside gene matches: 7. Germline-derived CDR1 and CDR2 are SGHNT and YYREEE (reference sequence). The CDR3 contains 14 residues. The CDR3: CASQLASGSYEQYF. CDR3 sequence (DNA): TGTGCCAGCCAGCTGGCTAGCGGCTCCTACGAGCAGTACTTC. Combining the CDR3 with reference TRBV5-4 and TRBJ2-7 gives the whole variable domain ETGVTQSPTHLIKTRGQQVTLRCSSQSGHNTVSWYQQALGQGPQFIFQYYREEENGRGNFPPRFSGLQFPNYSSELNVNALELDDSALYLCASQLASGSYEQYFGPGTRLTVT.

V is TRBV27 and J is TRBJ2-6; TRBD1 aligns across 8 bases. J was trimmed by 2 bases and V by 2 bases; bases with no gene match: 17. The CDR3 extends over 21 amino acids. CDR1 is MNHEY, CDR2 SMNVEV, per germline (reference sequence). CDR3 nucleotides: TGTGCCAGCAGTTTAAGGGGACGGGACAGGTCCCTTTGGACTGGGGCCAACGTCCTGACTTTC. This encodes CASSLRGRDRSLWTGANVLTF. The variable domain in full, completed from reference TRBV27 and TRBJ2-6, reads EAQVTQNPRYLITVTGKKLTVTCSQNMNHEYMSWYRQDPGLGLRQIYYSMNVEVTDKGDVPEGYKVSRKEKRNFPLILESPSPNQTSLYFCASSLRGRDRSLWTGANVLTFGAGSRLTVL.

The genes are TRBV11-3 and TRBJ2-5; 8 bases agree with TRBD2. This CDR3 region has 16 residues. CDR1 SGHNT and CDR2 YENEEA come from the germline V gene. The J segment lost 5 bases and the V segment lost 5 bases, leaving 13 bases of the junction unmatched. CDR3 protein: CASSPKRGLVEETQYF. The CDR3 DNA reads TGTGCCAGCAGCCCCAAACGGGGACTAGTTGAGGAGACCCAGTACTTC.